This T cell receptor beta chain was recovered during a study of blood T cell repertoires in COVID-19. Study-level background: Samples of COVID-19 (acute and convalescent) were obtained from the United States, Italy and Spain. PBMCs, B-cell-depleted T cells, or T cells were the source of the cDNA or gDNA that made up the material.

CDR3 size: 16 residues. Germline V gene lookup returns CDR1 LGHDT and CDR2 YNNKEL (reference sequence). Trimming removed 4 bases from V and 3 bases from J; junction bases left unmatched: 10. In the authors' methods: Reference gene primer amplification gave estimated nucleated cell counts. Profiled with immunoSEQ multiplex PCR; TCRdb holds only in-frame clones, not every one. Clonal size and the V and J genes are those of that table, whereas D and trimming came from the DNA. The table has more than 90,000 clones, roughly 87% seen once. Sequenced: peripheral blood. The chain links TRBV3-1 (or the pseudogene TRBV3-2) to TRBJ1-2, with 8 bases fitting TRBD1. The clonotype comes from a human donor in a cohort sampled during active COVID-19. The CDR3 region has the DNA TGTGCCAGCAGCCCCTCGGGACAGGCAAAACACTATGGCTACACCTTC. This codes for CASSPSGQAKHYGYTF.